The 18 T cell receptor beta chains below come from one sample, sequenced in a study of Graves' ophthalmopathy and Graves' hyperthyroidism (dated 2018 in TCRdb). Sequenced using an Illumina HiSeq 2000. For repertoire sequencing, TCR beta CDR3 regions were amplified from RNA transcripts. The first round was an RT-PCR using HTBI primers with the Qiagen OneStep RT-PCR kit, and this first round was followed by a second-round multiplex PCR, then size selection and purification. In-frame beta chains were kept once TCRdb had trimmed the public reads at Q25 with fastp and called clones with MiXCR. Rows are unified per CDR3 protein, each entry keeping the most common DNA and genes. Present in this sample are 500,000 to 800,000 distinct CDR3 sequences, 35% to 50% of which were seen just once. More than 2.5% of the sample is taken by the ten largest. The material sequenced was peripheral blood. Source of these receptors: an adult man with Graves' ophthalmopathy.

The V and J genes are TRBV15 and TRBJ1-2; possibly TRBD1 for D (6 bases). Germline CDR1 reads LNHNV; CDR2 reads YYDKDF (reference sequence). The CDR3 length is 19 residues. Trimming cost V 0 bases and J 2 bases, with 22 bases left between them. Here the CDR3 reads CATSRDLGREGGRNYGYTF. As DNA, the CDR3 is TGTGCCACCAGCAGAGATCTTGGCAGGGAAGGGGGTCGGAACTATGGCTACACCTTC.

To note about this clonotype: This likely came from a read error, as a far larger clone is one base away. The chain has TRBV7-2 and TRBJ2-7; possible D gene TRBD2, 6 bases. CDR1 is SGHTA, CDR2 FQGNSA, per germline. The germline V and J ends were trimmed by 2 bases and 2 bases, with 10 bases remaining between them. The CDR3 extends over 14 amino acids. In DNA, the CDR3 is TGTGCCAGCAGCTTAAGTCGGGGGACCTACGAGCAGTACTTC. Its protein is CASSLSRGTYEQYF. Combining the CDR3 with reference TRBV7-2 and TRBJ2-7 gives the whole variable domain GAGVSQSPSNKVTEKGKDVELRCDPISGHTALYWYRQSLGQGLEFLIYFQGNSAPDKSGLPSDRFSAERTGGSVSTLTIQRTQQEDSAVYLCASSLSRGTYEQYFGPGTRLTVT.

This clonotype was seen repeatedly, ten times or more. The chain couples TRBV7-6 to TRBJ1-5; TRBD1 is a possible D gene (6 bases). This CDR3 has 17 residues. Germline assignment: CDR1 SGHVS and CDR2 FNYEAQ. V was pared by 5 bases and J by 9 bases, with 26 bases between. CDR3 amino acids: CASSPTVGDRLIGPQHF. Written as DNA, the CDR3 is TGTGCCAGCAGCCCGACGGTGGGCGACAGGTTAATAGGGCCCCAGCATTTT. Using reference TRBV7-6 and TRBJ1-5 for the parts outside the CDR3, the full variable domain is GAGVSQSPRYKVTKRGQDVALRCDPISGHVSLYWYRQALGQGPEFLTYFNYEAQQDKSGLPNDRFSAERPEGSISTLTIQRTEQRDSAMYRCASSPTVGDRLIGPQHFGDGTRLSIL.

In this sample, this clonotype turned up many times. CDR3 residues: CASSSSFGYTF. CDR3 DNA sequence: TGTGCCAGCAGCTCAAGTTTTGGCTACACCTTC. The rearrangement links TRBV6-2 or TRBV6-3 to TRBJ1-2; D remains ambiguous. The CDR3 is 11 amino acids. From germline, CDR1 is MNHEY and CDR2 SVGEGT. V was trimmed by 6 bases and J by 7 bases, leaving 9 bases between them.

This clonotype has ten or more counts. The genes are TRBV9 and TRBJ2-5; 7 positions match TRBD1. This CDR3 spans 14 amino acids. Germline V lookup: CDR1 SGDLS, CDR2 YYNGEE. J was trimmed by 1 base and V by 4 bases; bases with no gene match: 4. The CDR3 loop reads CASSPGTVQETQYF. The CDR3, as DNA: TGTGCCAGCAGCCCTGGGACAGTCCAAGAGACCCAGTACTTC.

This clonotype was found once. This chain joins TRBV20-1 and TRBJ2-7, with 9 bases matching TRBD1. Matching the DNA end better, TRBJ2-1 makes the J call doubtful. The V gene's germline CDR1 is DFQATT and CDR2 SNEGSKA (reference sequence). This CDR3 has 13 residues. The CDR3, as DNA: TGCAGTGCTAGAGGGGACAGGGACAATGAGCAGTTCTTC. Protein sequence: CSARGDRDNEQFF.

The genes are TRBV15 and TRBJ2-7, with D possibly being TRBD2 (7 bases). V was trimmed by 5 bases and J by 0 bases, leaving 14 bases between them. This CDR3 contains 15 residues. Looked up from germline, CDR1 is LNHNV and CDR2 is YYDKDF (reference sequence). The CDR3 loop reads CATSGGGQSSYEQYF. The CDR3 DNA sequence: TGTGCCACCAGCGGGGGGGGCCAGTCCTCCTACGAGCAGTACTTC.

CDR3 in amino acids: CSVGVLAGGTDTQYF. The CDR3 DNA is TGCAGCGTTGGCGTCCTAGCGGGGGGCACAGATACGCAGTATTTT. The chain carries TRBV29-1 and TRBJ2-3; 10 nucleotides match TRBD2. Germline-derived CDR1 and CDR2 are SQVTM and ANQGSEA. The CDR3 extends over 15 amino acids. Trimming at V came to 4 bases and at J to 1 base, leaving 5 bases not matched to a gene.

Many counts were recorded for this clonotype. The chain joins TRBV20-1 to TRBJ1-6; possible D gene TRBD1, 6 bases. The CDR3 spans 12 residues. With 6 bases removed from V and 8 bases from J, the gap between germline ends came to 11 bases. The germline V gene encodes CDR1 DFQATT and CDR2 SNEGSKA (reference sequence). The CDR3 DNA sequence: TGCAGTGCGAACAACAGGGATTCACCCCTCCACTTT. Protein: CSANNRDSPLHF.

This clonotype was picked up many times. This rearrangement joins TRBV25-1 to TRBJ1-1, with D possibly matching TRBD1 (5 bases). V lost 2 bases, J lost 10 bases, and 17 bases lay in between. This CDR3 is 14 amino acids long. Germline CDR1 reads MGHDK; CDR2 reads SYGVNS. The CDR3 here is CASSEAGTPVVAFF. The CDR3, as DNA: TGTGCCAGCAGTGAAGCCGGGACGCCTGTTGTAGCTTTCTTT.

This clonotype occurred many times. In nucleotides, the CDR3 is TGTGCCAGCAGGGGCAGGGATTTCTATGGCTACACCTTC. Protein product: CASRGRDFYGYTF. The chain carries TRBV6-6 and TRBJ1-2; tentatively, D is TRBD1 (5 bases). From germline, CDR1 is MNHNY and CDR2 SVGAGI (reference sequence). Trimming shortened V by 6 bases and J by 4 bases, and 12 bases separated the two germline ends. This CDR3 is 13 amino acids long.

The V call is TRBV11-2, the J call TRBJ1-4, with 7 positions matching TRBD1. The CDR3 runs to 16 residues. Germline lookup yields CDR1 SGHAT and CDR2 FQNNGV. The V gene end was trimmed by 5 bases and the J gene end by 6 bases; junction bases not matched to a gene: 12. The CDR3 sequence is CASSLRGGRGDEKLFF. DNA of the CDR3: TGTGCCAGCAGCCTCAGGGGGGGGAGAGGGGATGAAAAACTGTTTTTT. Complete variable domain (other parts from reference TRBV11-2 and TRBJ1-4): EAGVAQSPRYKIIEKRQSVAFWCNPISGHATLYWYQQILGQGPKLLIQFQNNGVVDDSQLPKDRFSAERLKGVDSTLKIQPAKLEDSAVYLCASSLRGGRGDEKLFFGSGTQLSVL.

In this sample, this clonotype turned up many times. The chain links TRBV12-3 or TRBV12-4 to TRBJ2-7; TRBD1 aligns across 10 bases. V gave up 8 bases and J gave up 3 bases; unmatched junction bases: 4. This CDR3 comprises 13 residues. The CDR3 DNA is TGTGCCAGCCGTCGGACAGGGGGCTACGAGCAGTACTTC. Translated: CASRRTGGYEQYF.

This clonotype has a count of ten or more. This chain connects TRBV24-1 to TRBJ1-1; tentatively, D is TRBD1 (5 bases). Trimming left V 0 bases short and J 9 bases short, with 10 bases between. The V gene's germline CDR1 is KGHDR and CDR2 SFDVKD. The CDR3 length is 13 residues. CDR3 loop: CATSDLPGGKAFF. The CDR3 bases are TGTGCCACCAGTGATTTGCCGGGGGGGAAAGCTTTCTTT.

In its sample, this clonotype was seen a few times. CDR3 in DNA: TGTGCCAGCAGTTTACTACCCAAGTTGGGGTACGAGCAGTACTTC. Protein: CASSLLPKLGYEQYF. This rearrangement joins TRBV6-6 to TRBJ2-7; no reliable D call. Germline CDR1 MNHNY, CDR2 SVGAGI (reference sequence). The ends were cut back, 4 bases at V and 4 bases at J, with 17 bases in the middle. The CDR3 has 15 amino acids.

At least ten counts were recorded for this clonotype. The chain is built from TRBV12-3 or TRBV12-4 and TRBJ2-7, with unresolved D. The CDR3 sequence is 13 residues long. V was shortened by 6 bases and J by 0 bases, with 9 bases between the two germline ends. The CDR3 nucleotides read TGTGCCAGCAGCCAGGACGTCTCCTACGAGCAGTACTTC. It codes for CASSQDVSYEQYF.

This chain joins TRBV7-2 and TRBJ1-3, with D maybe TRBD1 (5 bases). The CDR3 extends over 17 amino acids. The V end lost 5 bases, the J end lost 0 bases, and 17 bases lay between the germline ends. From germline, CDR1 is SGHTA and CDR2 FQGNSA. The CDR3 nucleotides are TGTGCCAGCAGCGCAGTAGAAGGGGTGAGCTCTGGAAACACCATATATTTT. Protein product: CASSAVEGVSSGNTIYF.

This clonotype was counted at least ten times. The V and J genes are TRBV4-1 and TRBJ2-5, with 7 bases fitting TRBD2. The length of the CDR3 is 14 residues. Germline values: CDR1 MGHRA, CDR2 YSYEKL. The V gene end was trimmed by 1 base and the J gene end by 3 bases; junction bases not matched to a gene: 2. The chain's CDR3 is CASSQGGGEETQYF. The DNA for the CDR3 is TGCGCCAGCAGCCAAGGGGGGGGAGAAGAGACCCAGTACTTC.